What follows are 20 T cell receptor beta chains derived from one specimen sequenced in a study of shared clonotypes between healthy human individuals. Sequenced by immunoSEQ multiplex PCR; TCRdb stores in-frame clones only, minus some. The table includes roughly 1 million clones, approximately 80% detected once. The sample taken for sequencing was memory CD4+ T cells from PBMCs. Subset reported: CD45RA-negative fraction. The receptors come from a man aged 18 to 35 in good health. Some clones in this sample may be carry-over from other donors' samples.

The chain carries TRBV7-8 and TRBJ2-4; D is undetermined. Trimming took 2 bases from V and 0 from J, leaving 11 bases between them. The CDR3 has 16 amino acids. Germline loops: CDR1 SGHVS, CDR2 FQNEAQ. The CDR3 bases are TGTGCCAGCAGCTTATATACGGGTCTAGCCAAAAACATTCAGTACTTC. Its protein is CASSLYTGLAKNIQYF.

This clone occurred once. A junction boundary mismatches the germline segment, possibly from a read error. This chain connects TRBV7-9 to TRBJ1-2; no firm D call. Germline V lookup: CDR1 SEHNR, CDR2 FQNEAQ (reference sequence). This CDR3 contains 13 residues. CDR3 region: CASSLDSYYGCTF. The CDR3 region has the DNA TGTGCCAGCAGCTTAGACAGCTACTATGGCTGCACCTTC.

This clone was seen a few times. The V and J genes are TRBV5-3 and TRBJ2-1; D unclear. TRBV5-3 is identified as an open reading frame with a role that is uncertain. Trimming took 4 bases from V and 0 from J, leaving 14 bases between them. CDR3 length equals 16 residues. DNA of the CDR3: TGTGCCAGAAGCCCACGGTGCCGCTACTCCTACAATGAGCAGTTCTTC. It yields the protein CARSPRCRYSYNEQFF.

This clone was recorded once. Given a far larger clone just one base away, this is likely a sequencing read error. Other DNA sequences in the sample encode the same CDR3. The chain recombines TRBV7-9 with TRBJ1-1; the D is unclear. There are 13 residues in the CDR3. Germline values: CDR1 SEHNR, CDR2 FQNEAQ (reference sequence). V lost 3 bases, J lost 0 bases, and 5 bases lay in between. The CDR3 nucleotides read TGTGCCAGCAGCTTTACAGTGAACACTGAAGCTTTCTTT. Residues: CASSFTVNTEAFF.

This chain joins TRBV2 and TRBJ2-5, with 7 bases identical to TRBD2. V trimming: 6 bases; J trimming: 9 bases; junction bases outside the gene matches: 16. Germline CDR1 and CDR2: SNHLY and FYNNEI. The CDR3 is made up of 15 amino acids. CDR3 sequence (DNA): TGTGCCAGCAGCCCCGACACCCGAGCGGGGAGGGCCCAGTACTTC. Translated, it gives CASSPDTRAGRAQYF.

The rearrangement uses TRBV28 and TRBJ2-3; TRBD1 is a possible D gene (6 bases). From germline, CDR1 is MDHEN and CDR2 SYDVKM. This CDR3 has 15 residues. Trimming pared 6 bases from V and 5 bases from J, leaving 18 bases between. The CDR3 region is CASSQQGFVRDTQYF. Here the CDR3 DNA reads TGTGCCAGCAGCCAACAGGGTTTTGTTCGAGATACGCAGTATTTT. The full variable domain, with the rest looked up from reference TRBV28 and TRBJ2-3, is DVKVTQSSRYLVKRTGEKVFLECVQDMDHENMFWYRQDPGLGLRLIYFSYDVKMKEKGDIPEGYSVSREKKERFSLILESASTNQTSMYLCASSQQGFVRDTQYFGPGTRLTVL.

The chain uses TRBV21-1 and TRBJ2-7; the table names TRBD1, a call not compared with the DNA. TRBV21-1 is flagged as a pseudogene. CDR3 length: 17 amino acids. In nucleotides, the CDR3 is TGTGCCAGCAGCAACTCAAGCTCCCGGGACAGGGTCTACGAGCAGTACTTC. Translating it yields CASSNSSSRDRVYEQYF.

The chain recombines TRBV30 with TRBJ2-7; D is unclear. The germline gives CDR1 GTSNPN, CDR2 SVGIG (reference sequence). The CDR3 runs 12 residues. V was trimmed by 5 bases and J by 0 bases, leaving 8 bases between them. The CDR3 nucleotides read TGTGCCTGGGGGTGGGGCTCCTACGAGCAGTACTTC. Encoded protein: CAWGWGSYEQYF.

The rearrangement joins TRBV4-1 to TRBJ2-3; D is ambiguous. Per the germline V gene, CDR1 is MGHRA and CDR2 is YSYEKL. V lost 6 bases, J lost 4 bases, and 11 bases lay in between. There are 13 residues in the CDR3. The CDR3 protein is CASSLLSADTQYF. The CDR3 coding sequence is TGCGCCAGCAGTCTCCTGAGCGCAGATACGCAGTATTTT.

This clone has a single count. The rearrangement joins TRBV9 to TRBJ1-3, with D hard to call. Germline V CDR1 and CDR2: SGDLS, YYNGEE. The ends were cut back, 4 bases at V and 0 bases at J, with 11 bases in the middle. This CDR3 is built from 15 residues. The DNA of the CDR3 is TGTGCCAGCAGCACAGAGGGCAGCTCTGGAAACACCATATATTTT. Protein product: CASSTEGSSGNTIYF.

This clone was recorded at least ten times. This CDR3 is CASSDYPWAGDTDTQYF. The CDR3 DNA follows: TGCGCCAGCAGTGATTACCCTTGGGCGGGAGATACAGATACGCAGTATTTT. The chain joins TRBV10-2 to TRBJ2-3; 7 nucleotides match TRBD2. The germline CDR1 and CDR2 sequences are WSHSY and SAAADI. The CDR3 runs to 17 residues. With V trimmed by 3 bases and J by 3 bases, 12 bases remained unmatched.

CDR3 in amino acids: CASRTLGTDTQYF. CDR3 DNA sequence: TGTGCCAGCAGAACCCTAGGGACAGATACGCAGTATTTT. This chain links TRBV27 with TRBJ2-3, with D hard to call. Trimming pared 6 bases from V and 3 bases from J, leaving 10 bases between. Germline V gene data show CDR1 as MNHEY and CDR2 as SMNVEV (reference sequence). The CDR3 has 13 amino acids.

The chain recombines TRBV28 with TRBJ2-3; TRBD2 might be the D (6 bases). Looked up from germline, CDR1 is MDHEN and CDR2 is SYDVKM. CDR3 length: 15 amino acids. Trimming stripped 8 bases from V and 3 bases from J, with 18 bases between. CDR3 protein: CASALGGAGTDTQYF. The CDR3 bases are TGTGCCAGCGCCCTGGGAGGAGCTGGAACAGATACGCAGTATTTT.

This clone was picked up a small number of times. V usage is TRBV9 and J usage is TRBJ2-1; 11 nucleotides align to TRBD2. Germline V gives CDR1 SGDLS, CDR2 YYNGEE. Trimming took 0 bases from V and 9 from J; bases not matched to a gene: 8. The CDR3 runs 16 residues. The CDR3, as DNA: TGTGCCAGCAGCGTAGTGGGAGTAGCGGGAGGGGTTGAGCAGTTCTTC. Amino acids: CASSVVGVAGGVEQFF. The full variable domain, rest sourced from reference TRBV9 and TRBJ2-1, is DSGVTQTPKHLITATGQRVTLRCSPRSGDLSVYWYQQSLDQGLQFLIQYYNGEERAKGNILERFSAQQFPDLHSELNLSSLELGDSALYFCASSVVGVAGGVEQFFGPGTRLTVL.

CDR3 sequence: CASSYAAARYEQYF. CDR3 bases: TGTGCCAGCAGTTATGCGGCGGCGCGGTACGAGCAGTACTTC. V and J are TRBV6-5 and TRBJ2-7, with D unclear. Deletions cut 3 bases from V and 4 bases from J, with 13 bases between. CDR1 MNHEY and CDR2 SVGAGI come from the germline V gene. The CDR3 covers 14 residues.

The rearrangement links TRBV5-1 to TRBJ2-7; D is perhaps TRBD2 (5 bases). CDR1 and CDR2 (germline): SGHRS, YFSETQ. This CDR3 is 11 amino acids long. Deletions cut 5 bases from V and 4 bases from J, with 7 bases between. The CDR3 nucleotides read TGCGCCAGCAGGGACTGGTACGAGCAGTACTTC. This translates into CASRDWYEQYF.

This chain links TRBV5-8 with TRBJ2-3; D possibly uses TRBD1 or TRBD2 (5 bases each). V was cut by 1 base and J by 3 bases, with 12 bases left in between. There are 15 residues in the CDR3. Per germline, CDR1 SGHTS and CDR2 YDEGEE. The CDR3 protein is CASSLWDLGTDTQYF. CDR3 nucleotides: TGTGCCAGCAGCTTGTGGGACCTTGGGACAGATACGCAGTATTTT.

The genes are TRBV18 and TRBJ2-3; 7 positions match TRBD1. With V trimmed by 2 bases and J by 4 bases, 6 bases remained unmatched. Germline-derived CDR1 and CDR2 are KGHSH and LQKENI. The CDR3 is 15 residues long. CDR3 DNA: TGTGCCAGCTCACCATCGCAGGGGGATCCAGATACGCAGTATTTT. Amino acid sequence: CASSPSQGDPDTQYF.

This rearrangement joins TRBV2 to TRBJ1-1, with D possibly being TRBD1 (5 bases). CDR1 is SNHLY, CDR2 FYNNEI, per germline. Trimming left V 6 bases short and J 4 bases short, with 18 bases between. This CDR3 is built from 15 residues. DNA for the CDR3: TGTGCCAGCAGAGTTGAGAGGGGAGGCGGCACTGAAGCTTTCTTT. This gives the protein CASRVERGGGTEAFF. The full variable domain, rest sourced from reference TRBV2 and TRBJ1-1, is EPEVTQTPSHQVTQMGQEVILRCVPISNHLYFYWYRQILGQKVEFLVSFYNNEISEKSEIFDDQFSVERPDGSNFTLKIRSTKLEDSAMYFCASRVERGGGTEAFFGQGTRLTVV.

The chain couples TRBV7-9 to TRBJ2-1; no reliable D call. CDR1 is SEHNR, CDR2 FQNEAQ, per germline (reference sequence). V gave up 0 bases and J gave up 13 bases, with 10 bases separating them. This CDR3 is built from 12 residues. CDR3: CASSLALRSQFF. The CDR3 DNA follows: TGTGCCAGCAGCTTAGCCCTTCGATCCCAGTTCTTC.